Detailed here is one T cell receptor (beta chain). Only in-frame clones appear in the TCRdb table, and some are missing; sequencing was by immunoSEQ multiplex PCR. In the table there are 200,000 or so clones, roughly nine tenths of which are singletons. The data stem from a study of blood T cell repertoires in COVID-19. The CDR3 is 14 amino acids. Germline CDR1 reads MNHEY; CDR2 reads SVGAGI. V gave up 2 bases and J gave up 6 bases, with 11 bases separating them. Sequencing was carried out using PBMCs or T cells enriched from blood (not recorded which). The TCR originated in a woman under 40 who had recovered from COVID-19. V usage is TRBV6-5 and J usage is TRBJ2-1, with D perhaps TRBD1 (7 bases). The CDR3 reads CASSYGQGGNEQFF. Written as DNA, the CDR3 is TGTGCCAGCAGTTACGGGCAGGGGGGCAATGAGCAGTTCTTC.